The rows below give T cell receptor beta chains drawn from one sample of a study of cytomegalovirus exposure and HLA in healthy donors. Measured with immunoSEQ multiplex PCR; TCRdb has only the in-frame clones, and not every one. The sample lists a few hundred thousand clones, 80% to 85% seen once, with roughly an eighth in the top ten. The sequenced sample was PBMCs. The receptors here all came from a woman aged 30 to 39 in good health and CMV-seropositive. CDR3s include the opening cysteine and the closing phenylalanine or tryptophan. Fields, in order: D gene, J gene, V gene, CDR3 protein. A D gene is named only where the DNA matches it firmly.

d_call: NA
j_call: TRBJ2-1
v_call: TRBV6-5
cdr3_aa: CASSPHRSSYNEQFF

d_call: NA
j_call: TRBJ1-5
v_call: TRBV2
cdr3_aa: CASSSHSVTGNQPQHF

d_call: NA
j_call: TRBJ2-2
v_call: TRBV19
cdr3_aa: CASSTRLATPGELFF

d_call: NA
j_call: TRBJ1-2
v_call: TRBV7-6
cdr3_aa: CASSQAYKGFPYGYTF

d_call: TRBD2
j_call: TRBJ2-6
v_call: TRBV11-3
cdr3_aa: CASSLLPPRLAGAGANVLTF

d_call: TRBD2
j_call: TRBJ2-1
v_call: TRBV27
cdr3_aa: CASSFWGAGGKGNEQFF

d_call: TRBD2
j_call: TRBJ2-7
v_call: TRBV7-2
cdr3_aa: CASSFVPGGSSYEQYF

d_call: NA
j_call: TRBJ2-5
v_call: TRBV5-1
cdr3_aa: CASSLKETQYF

d_call: TRBD1
j_call: TRBJ2-7
v_call: TRBV13
cdr3_aa: CASSTRDRGAREQYF

d_call: TRBD1
j_call: TRBJ1-3
v_call: TRBV29-1
cdr3_aa: CSASHLTGPGNTIYF

d_call: NA
j_call: TRBJ2-1
v_call: TRBV27
cdr3_aa: CASSLSRISGNEQFF

d_call: TRBD2
j_call: TRBJ2-1
v_call: TRBV5-6
cdr3_aa: CASGSSSGGNEQFF

d_call: NA
j_call: TRBJ1-3
v_call: TRBV19
cdr3_aa: CASSKGTGRFGTIYF

d_call: NA
j_call: TRBJ2-1
v_call: TRBV19
cdr3_aa: CASSTDSGTIYNEQFF

d_call: NA
j_call: TRBJ1-2
v_call: TRBV2
cdr3_aa: CASSSDGNYGYTF